Below, one T cell receptor beta chain is given with its context. As originally analysed: Reference gene primer amplification gave estimated nucleated cell counts. Measured with immunoSEQ multiplex PCR; TCRdb has only the in-frame clones, and not every one. Clone size and V and J calls were adopted from that table, with D and trimming inferred from the DNA. The repertoire holds 95,000 to 150,000 clones, around three quarters seen once, with 4% in the top ten. These data originate in a study of blood T cell repertoires in COVID-19. Study background: Samples taken during acute and convalescent COVID-19 were collected in the United States, Italy and Spain. T cells, B-cell-depleted T cells, or PBMCs provided the cDNA or gDNA that served as material.

This CDR3 has 14 residues. V shed 2 bases and J shed 9 bases, with 11 bases lying between them. Germline CDR1 reads MNHEY; CDR2 reads SVGAGI. The chain has TRBV6-5 and TRBJ1-6, with D unresolved. This receptor was identified in an elderly woman with acute or convalescent COVID-19. Material for sequencing was peripheral blood. CDR3 protein: CASSYGGHSSPLHF. In nucleotides, the CDR3 is TGTGCCAGCAGTTACGGTGGGCATAGTTCACCCCTCCACTTT.